One sample yielded the 5 T cell receptor beta chains listed below, sequenced in a study of T cell responses to AZD1222 COVID-19 vaccine. Profiling relied on immunoSEQ multiplex PCR, and the TCRdb table lists in-frame clones only, not all of them. Among 140,000 to 150,000 clones, 80% to 90% were seen once, and the ten largest hold under 9.5%. The material was peripheral blood, obtained on day 0 of AZD1222 vaccination. The origin of the receptors is an adult in good health.

The chain carries TRBV18 and TRBJ2-2; no clear D. V was cut by 4 bases and J by 0 bases, with 12 bases left in between. Germline V gene lookup returns CDR1 KGHSH and CDR2 LQKENI. The CDR3 runs 16 residues. This CDR3 reads CASSRLTEPNTGELFF. The DNA of the CDR3 is TGTGCCAGCTCACGGCTGACTGAACCGAACACCGGGGAGCTGTTTTTT.

This chain connects TRBV28 to TRBJ2-1; 8 nucleotides agree with TRBD2. The CDR3 sequence is 15 residues long. With V trimmed by 4 bases and J by 5 bases, 7 bases remained unmatched. The germline gives CDR1 MDHEN, CDR2 SYDVKM. The CDR3 sequence: CASSSGGEVNNEQFF. In DNA form, the CDR3 reads TGTGCCAGCAGTTCCGGGGGGGAAGTAAACAATGAGCAGTTCTTC.

This clone was picked up a small number of times. This specimen includes other DNA sequences encoding the same CDR3. The chain recombines TRBV19 with TRBJ1-2; no firm D call. Trimming shortened V by 3 bases and J by 0 bases, and 11 bases separated the two germline ends. Germline V gives CDR1 LNHDA, CDR2 SQIVND (reference sequence). This CDR3 is built from 15 residues. CDR3 in DNA: TGTGCCAGTAGTATTGGGCGCAGCCCTAACTATGGCTACACCTTC. Its protein is CASSIGRSPNYGYTF.

J is TRBJ2-1 and V is TRBV18; the match to TRBD2 covers 9 bases. CDR1 is KGHSH and CDR2 is LQKENI in the germline V gene. After removal of 0 bases from V and 5 bases from J, the junction contained 5 bases not matched to a gene. There are 16 residues in the CDR3. The DNA of the CDR3 is TGTGCCAGCTCACCACCGGGGTCTAGCGGGAACAATGAGCAGTTCTTC. Protein sequence: CASSPPGSSGNNEQFF.

V usage is TRBV11-2 and J usage is TRBJ2-7; D is tentatively TRBD1 or TRBD2 (5 bases each). Germline lookup yields CDR1 SGHAT and CDR2 FQNNGV. The CDR3 length is 13 residues. The V end was cut by 4 bases, the J end by 4 bases, with 11 bases between. CDR3: CASSSGRLYEQYF. CDR3 nucleotides: TGTGCCAGCAGCTCGGGACGGCTTTACGAGCAGTACTTC.